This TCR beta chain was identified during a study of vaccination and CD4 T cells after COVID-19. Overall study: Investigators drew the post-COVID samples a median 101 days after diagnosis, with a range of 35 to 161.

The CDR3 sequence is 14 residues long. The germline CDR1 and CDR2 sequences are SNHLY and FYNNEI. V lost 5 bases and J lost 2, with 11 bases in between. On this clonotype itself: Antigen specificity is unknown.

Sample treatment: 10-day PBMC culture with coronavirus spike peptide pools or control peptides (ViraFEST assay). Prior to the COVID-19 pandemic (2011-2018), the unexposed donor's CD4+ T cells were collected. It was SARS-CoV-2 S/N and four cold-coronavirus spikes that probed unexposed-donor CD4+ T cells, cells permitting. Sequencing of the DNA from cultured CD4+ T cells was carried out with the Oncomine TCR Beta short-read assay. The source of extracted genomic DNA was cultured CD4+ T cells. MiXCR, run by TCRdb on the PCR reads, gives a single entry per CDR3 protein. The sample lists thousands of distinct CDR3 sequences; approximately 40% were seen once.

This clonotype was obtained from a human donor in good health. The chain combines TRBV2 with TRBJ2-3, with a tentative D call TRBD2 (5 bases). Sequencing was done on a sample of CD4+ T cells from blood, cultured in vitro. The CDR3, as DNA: TGTGCCAGCAGTTCAAACCGGGACACAGATACGCAGTATTTT. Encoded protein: CASSSNRDTDTQYF.